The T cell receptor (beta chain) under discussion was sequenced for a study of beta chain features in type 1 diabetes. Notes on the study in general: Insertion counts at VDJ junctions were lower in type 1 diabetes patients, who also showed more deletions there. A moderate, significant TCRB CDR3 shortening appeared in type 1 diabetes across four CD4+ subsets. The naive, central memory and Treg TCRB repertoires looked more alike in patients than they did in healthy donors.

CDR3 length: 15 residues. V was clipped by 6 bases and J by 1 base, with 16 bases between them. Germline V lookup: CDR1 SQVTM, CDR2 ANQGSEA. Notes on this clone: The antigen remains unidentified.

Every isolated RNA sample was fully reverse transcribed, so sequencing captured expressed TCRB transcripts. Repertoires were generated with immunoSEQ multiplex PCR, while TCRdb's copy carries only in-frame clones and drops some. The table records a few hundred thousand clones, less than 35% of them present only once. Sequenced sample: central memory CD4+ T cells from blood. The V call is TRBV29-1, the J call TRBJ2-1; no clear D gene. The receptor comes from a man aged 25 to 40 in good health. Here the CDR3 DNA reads TGCAGCGTCGCCGGATCTTATGAATCCTACAATGAGCAGTTCTTC. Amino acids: CSVAGSYESYNEQFF.